Below, 28 T cell receptor beta chains from the same sample are listed, as sequenced in a study of regulatory T cells in long-lasting Graves disease. Researchers made TCR beta libraries by using iRepertoire HTBI primers and running Arm-PCR on CDR3 regions. TCRdb fed the multiplex PCR reads into MiXCR, producing one record per CDR3 protein. Of 350,000 to 500,000 distinct CDR3 sequences listed, about 14% are singletons. The time point is: newly diagnosed GD, antithyroid drugs for less than 3 months. RNA from PBMCs was the source of the TCR library. The same sample was also used in a study of T cells in Graves' hyperthyroidism and ophthalmopathy.

Sequences were derived from peripheral blood mononuclear cells (PBMCs), sampled at new diagnosis, from a patient treated with antithyroid drugs. The origin of the receptors is a woman in her 50s with Graves disease.

This clonotype was detected ten times or more. V and J are TRBV28 and TRBJ2-3; 7 bases match TRBD2. V lost 8 bases and J lost 11; bases outside the gene matches: 16. The CDR3 length is 14 residues. The germline gives CDR1 MDHEN, CDR2 SYDVKM. CDR3 nucleotide sequence: TGTGCCAGCGGACCGGGACTACCCTTCCCCTGGCAGTATTTT. This translates into CASGPGLPFPWQYF.

This clonotype was counted at least ten times. The rearrangement uses TRBV28 and TRBJ1-6; 9 nucleotides align to TRBD1. Per germline, CDR1 MDHEN and CDR2 SYDVKM. The CDR3 is 16 residues long. V dropped 5 bases and J dropped 3; count of bases not matched to a gene: 5. The CDR3 here is CASSTPGQGYNSPLHF. The CDR3 DNA reads as TGTGCCAGCAGTACCCCGGGACAGGGCTATAATTCACCCCTCCACTTT.

This clonotype was picked up many times. The V gene is TRBV27, the J gene TRBJ2-5, with 8 nucleotides matching TRBD1. After removal of 6 bases from V and 5 bases from J, the junction contained 11 bases not matched to a gene. The length of the CDR3 is 15 residues. Germline assignment: CDR1 MNHEY and CDR2 SMNVEV (reference sequence). Written as DNA, the CDR3 is TGTGCCAGCAGACCCCAGGGGGCTCGGGTTGAGACCCAGTACTTC. It codes for CASRPQGARVETQYF.

Many counts were recorded for this clonotype. This rearrangement joins TRBV30 to TRBJ1-2; D call uncertain. The CDR3 has 11 amino acids. Deletions cut 0 bases from V and 2 bases from J, with 1 base between. CDR1 and CDR2 (germline): GTSNPN, SVGIG (reference sequence). The CDR3 is CAWSVNYGYTF. The CDR3 DNA reads as TGTGCCTGGAGTGTAAACTATGGCTACACCTTC.

The V gene is TRBV5-1, the J gene TRBJ1-2; possibly TRBD1 for D (6 bases). CDR3 length: 14 residues. Germline assignment: CDR1 SGHRS and CDR2 YFSETQ. V shed 5 bases and J shed 4 bases, with 15 bases lying between them. The CDR3 protein is CASSRDRSGYGYTF. CDR3 nucleotides: TGCGCCAGCAGTCGCGACAGGAGTGGCTATGGCTACACCTTC.

This clonotype was counted at least ten times. This rearrangement joins TRBV3-1 to TRBJ2-5; TRBD1 might be the D (5 bases). CDR1 is LGHDT, CDR2 YNNKEL, per germline (reference sequence). CDR3 length: 15 residues. The V end was cut by 1 base, the J end by 3 bases, with 12 bases between. The CDR3 sequence: CASSQASQAKETQYF. Written as DNA, the CDR3 is TGTGCCAGCAGCCAAGCGTCACAGGCAAAAGAGACCCAGTACTTC.

On this clonotype: Being one base from a much bigger clone, this may be a read error. DNA of the CDR3: TGTGCCAGCAGTTATGCCGGGACGGCCTACAATGAGCAGTTCTTC. It translates to CASSYAGTAYNEQFF. The chain has TRBV6-9 and TRBJ2-1; D is perhaps TRBD1 or TRBD2 (5 bases each). The CDR3 is made up of 15 amino acids. Between the trimmed V and J ends, which lost 2 bases and 2 bases, there was a span of 10 bases. Germline V lookup: CDR1 MNHGY, CDR2 SVAAGI.

This clonotype was recorded a few times. V is TRBV6-5 and J is TRBJ1-1; no firm D call. Germline-derived CDR1 and CDR2 are MNHEY and SVGAGI. This CDR3 has 12 residues. The V end lost 2 bases, the J end lost 6 bases, and 7 bases lay between the germline ends. The CDR3 reads CASSYLAAEAFF. For the CDR3, the DNA is TGTGCCAGCAGTTACCTCGCTGCTGAAGCTTTCTTT.

This clonotype showed up many times. The chain combines TRBV27 with TRBJ2-7; D perhaps matches TRBD2 (8 bases). This CDR3 is built from 16 residues. Germline values: CDR1 MNHEY, CDR2 SMNVEV (reference sequence). Trimming removed 7 bases from V and 7 bases from J, with 26 bases in between. The CDR3 DNA follows: TGTGCCAGCACCCCATCGTCGGGGGGGAAGACAGGGGAGCAGTACTTC. Protein product: CASTPSSGGKTGEQYF.

This clonotype appeared a few times. The chain joins TRBV7-8 to TRBJ2-7; TRBD1 matches at 7 bases. This CDR3 has 16 residues. With V trimmed by 5 bases and J by 4 bases, 14 bases remained unmatched. Germline V gene sequence: CDR1 SGHVS, CDR2 FQNEAQ. CDR3 nucleotides: TGTGCCAGCAGCCTATGGGCTAGGGGACAGATATACGAGCAGTACTTC. Translated: CASSLWARGQIYEQYF.

This clonotype was recorded at least ten times. The chain couples TRBV10-3 to TRBJ1-1; D is perhaps TRBD1 (6 bases). Germline CDR1 and CDR2: ENHRY and SYGVKD. Trimming removed 11 bases at V and 3 bases at J, with 13 bases between. The CDR3 is made up of 12 amino acids. The CDR3 sequence is CAASRGDTEAFF. CDR3 coding DNA: TGTGCCGCCTCTAGGGGGGACACTGAAGCTTTCTTT.

This clonotype appeared many times. The rearrangement joins TRBV20-1 to TRBJ2-7, with 13 bases that match TRBD2. The V gene's germline CDR1 is DFQATT and CDR2 SNEGSKA (reference sequence). Trimming at V came to 2 bases and at J to 2 bases, leaving 9 bases not matched to a gene. The CDR3 is 17 amino acids. CDR3 sequence: CSARPTSGRGSTYEQYF. DNA for the CDR3: TGCAGTGCTAGACCCACTAGCGGGAGGGGAAGCACCTACGAGCAGTACTTC.

This clonotype came up once. A single base separates this from a much larger clone, so it may be a read error. This sequence joins TRBV18 and TRBJ2-7; possible D gene TRBD2, 7 bases. In germline, CDR1 is KGHSH, CDR2 LQKENI. The CDR3 has 14 residues. The CDR3 nucleotides are TGTGCCAGCTCACCCGGTTCAGGGGAGGGCGAGCAGTGCTTC. Residues: CASSPGSGEGEQCF.

There are many counts of this clonotype. The chain is built from TRBV12-3 or TRBV12-4 and TRBJ1-1; maybe TRBD1 (6 bases). V gave up 5 bases and J gave up 4 bases, with 14 bases separating them. The CDR3 totals 14 residues. The CDR3 loop reads CASSIGTGITEAFF. The CDR3 DNA reads TGTGCCAGCAGTATAGGAACAGGGATCACTGAAGCTTTCTTT.

This chain uses TRBV20-1 with TRBJ1-4; D gene ambiguous. This CDR3 spans 14 amino acids. Trimming removed 1 base at V and 4 bases at J, with 10 bases between. Germline CDR1 DFQATT, CDR2 SNEGSKA (reference sequence). CDR3 sequence (DNA): TGCAGTGCTAGAGTTGGCCCTCTTAATGAAAAACTGTTTTTT. Its protein is CSARVGPLNEKLFF.

For this clonotype: At one end the junction does not follow the germline gene, possibly because of a read error. V and J are TRBV28 and TRBJ2-5; D is perhaps TRBD1 or TRBD2 (7 bases each). The germline gives CDR1 MDHEN, CDR2 SYDVKM. The CDR3 has 19 amino acids. The CDR3 is CASSTMRGLADLYQGTQYF. Written as DNA, the CDR3 is TGTGCCAGCAGTACCATGAGGGGGCTAGCGGACCTGTACCAAGGGACCCAGTACTTC.

In its sample, this clonotype was seen many times. The rearrangement links TRBV27 to TRBJ1-4; D uncertain. Trimming shortened V by 6 bases and J by 7 bases, and 12 bases separated the two germline ends. Germline CDR1 is MNHEY and CDR2 is SMNVEV (reference sequence). The CDR3 has 13 amino acids. The DNA of the CDR3 is TGTGCCAGCAGATGGAGTGGCGCTGAAAAACTGTTTTTT. Protein product: CASRWSGAEKLFF.

The chain links TRBV28 to TRBJ1-3; maybe TRBD1 (5 bases). Trimming removed 6 bases from V and 5 bases from J, with 17 bases in between. Germline CDR1 and CDR2: MDHEN and SYDVKM. This CDR3 contains 15 residues. DNA of the CDR3: TGTGCCAGCAGACCCGGGACTGCGAAACGAAACACCATATATTTT. Translation: CASRPGTAKRNTIYF.

There are many counts of this clonotype. This rearrangement joins TRBV28 to TRBJ1-5; TRBD1 is a possible D gene (6 bases). Germline V gene lookup returns CDR1 MDHEN and CDR2 SYDVKM. The CDR3 covers 14 residues. V lost 2 bases and J lost 5, with 10 bases in between. The CDR3 region is CASSLLTGHQPQHF. The CDR3 nucleotides are TGTGCCAGCAGTTTACTGACAGGTCATCAGCCCCAGCATTTT.

A few counts support this clonotype. The J gene is TRBJ1-1, the V gene TRBV18, with 8 bases aligning to TRBD1. J was trimmed by 1 base and V by 6 bases; bases with no gene match: 10. There are 16 residues in the CDR3. CDR1 and CDR2 from the germline V gene are KGHSH and LQKENI. The CDR3 reads CASSRRQGARNTEAFF. The CDR3 DNA reads as TGTGCCAGCTCGCGAAGGCAGGGGGCCAGGAACACTGAAGCTTTCTTT.

This chain uses TRBV10-3 with TRBJ2-2, with D uncertain. Germline CDR1 ENHRY, CDR2 SYGVKD. V was clipped by 3 bases and J by 0 bases, with 2 bases between them. The CDR3 runs 13 residues. The CDR3 bases are TGTGCCATCAGTGATCCGAACACCGGGGAGCTGTTTTTT. It specifies CAISDPNTGELFF.

This clonotype was seen many times. The rearrangement links TRBV29-1 to TRBJ2-1, with 9 bases lining up with TRBD2. The ends lost 8 bases at V and 0 bases at J; junction bases unmatched: 8. Germline CDR1 reads SQVTM; CDR2 reads ANQGSEA. The CDR3 totals 15 residues. The CDR3 loop is CSYTSGRSSYNEQFF. For the CDR3, the DNA is TGCAGCTATACCAGCGGGAGGTCCTCCTACAATGAGCAGTTCTTC.

A few counts support this clonotype. The rearrangement joins TRBV30 to TRBJ2-5; D unclear. Trimming took 5 bases from V and 5 from J, leaving 21 bases between them. CDR3 length: 15 amino acids. The germline gives CDR1 GTSNPN, CDR2 SVGIG (reference sequence). In DNA, the CDR3 is TGTGCCTGGGCCGGTGGACGAGGTCTCGTTGAGACCCAGTACTTC. Translation gives CAWAGGRGLVETQYF. The variable domain in full, with the rest retrieved from reference TRBV30 and TRBJ2-5, is SQTIHQWPATLVQPVGSPLSLECTVEGTSNPNLYWYRQAAGRGLQLLFYSVGIGQISSEVPQNLSASRPQDRQFILSSKKLLLSDSGFYLCAWAGGRGLVETQYFGPGTRLLVL.

The table lists this clonotype with a few counts. J is TRBJ1-2 and V is TRBV9; possible D gene TRBD1, 5 bases. This CDR3 contains 17 residues. Trimming shortened V by 0 bases and J by 1 base, and 16 bases separated the two germline ends. Germline CDR1 reads SGDLS; CDR2 reads YYNGEE. CDR3 sequence (DNA): TGTGCCAGCAGCGTAGCCCCCGAGACAGTCCGTAACTATGGCTACACCTTC. Translating it yields CASSVAPETVRNYGYTF.

The chain joins TRBV2 to TRBJ2-7; D call uncertain. The CDR3 length is 14 residues. Trimming pared 3 bases from V and 6 bases from J, leaving 15 bases between. CDR1 and CDR2 from the germline V gene are SNHLY and FYNNEI. This chain's CDR3 is CASSDTVMFGEQYF. In DNA form, the CDR3 reads TGTGCCAGCAGTGACACAGTTATGTTCGGCGAGCAGTACTTC. Based on the CDR3 plus reference TRBV2 and TRBJ2-7, the full variable domain is EPEVTQTPSHQVTQMGQEVILRCVPISNHLYFYWYRQILGQKVEFLVSFYNNEISEKSEIFDDQFSVERPDGSNFTLKIRSTKLEDSAMYFCASSDTVMFGEQYFGPGTRLTVT.

Ten or more counts support this clonotype. The CDR3 reads CSVKGGSSYNEQFF. In DNA, the CDR3 is TGCAGCGTAAAGGGCGGGAGCTCCTACAATGAGCAGTTCTTC. This chain joins TRBV29-1 and TRBJ2-1, with 7 bases fitting TRBD2. Germline V CDR1 and CDR2: SQVTM, ANQGSEA. After removal of 6 bases from V and 0 bases from J, the junction contained 5 bases not matched to a gene. The CDR3 totals 14 residues.

This clonotype was seen a handful of times. The chain has TRBV5-1 and TRBJ1-1, with 9 nucleotides matching TRBD1. The V and J ends lost 1 base and 6 bases, in that order; junction bases with no gene match: 4. The CDR3 spans 14 residues. CDR1 is SGHRS and CDR2 is YFSETQ in the germline V gene. The CDR3 bases are TGCGCCAGCAGCTTGTCGGGGGACAGGGCTGAAGCTTTCTTT. Amino acids: CASSLSGDRAEAFF.

This clonotype has at least ten counts. This chain connects TRBV28 to TRBJ2-5, with 14 bases fitting TRBD2. This CDR3 has 18 residues. From germline, CDR1 is MDHEN and CDR2 SYDVKM. Losses at the gene ends were 2 bases for V and 14 bases for J; bases not matched to a gene: 19. The CDR3 protein is CASSLPEYKGTSGGVRYF. The CDR3 bases are TGTGCCAGCAGTTTACCCGAATACAAGGGGACTAGCGGGGGAGTGCGATACTTC.